This T cell receptor (beta chain) was captured in a study of cytomegalovirus exposure and HLA in healthy donors. This CDR3 region has 15 residues. Germline values: CDR1 SGHNT, CDR2 YYREEE (reference sequence). V was shortened by 2 bases and J by 0 bases, with 9 bases between the two germline ends. Study outcomes and limitations: The authors confirmed in vitro that a few CMV-associated chains were specific for CMV antigens.

Remarks on this clone: Its specificity is unknown.

The PCR had 60 Vbeta and 13 Jbeta primers. Produced via immunoSEQ multiplex PCR; TCRdb's table is partial and in-frame only. Of 170,000 or so clones in the sample, 75% to 85% were seen once. The donors were healthy bone marrow donors. Material for sequencing was PBMCs. The clonotype originates from a woman aged 55-75 years in good health and CMV-seropositive. The chain employs TRBV5-4 and TRBJ1-3; D gene uncertain. DNA of the CDR3: TGTGCCAGCAGCTTTTATGGTAGCTCTGGAAACACCATATATTTT. Encoded protein: CASSFYGSSGNTIYF.